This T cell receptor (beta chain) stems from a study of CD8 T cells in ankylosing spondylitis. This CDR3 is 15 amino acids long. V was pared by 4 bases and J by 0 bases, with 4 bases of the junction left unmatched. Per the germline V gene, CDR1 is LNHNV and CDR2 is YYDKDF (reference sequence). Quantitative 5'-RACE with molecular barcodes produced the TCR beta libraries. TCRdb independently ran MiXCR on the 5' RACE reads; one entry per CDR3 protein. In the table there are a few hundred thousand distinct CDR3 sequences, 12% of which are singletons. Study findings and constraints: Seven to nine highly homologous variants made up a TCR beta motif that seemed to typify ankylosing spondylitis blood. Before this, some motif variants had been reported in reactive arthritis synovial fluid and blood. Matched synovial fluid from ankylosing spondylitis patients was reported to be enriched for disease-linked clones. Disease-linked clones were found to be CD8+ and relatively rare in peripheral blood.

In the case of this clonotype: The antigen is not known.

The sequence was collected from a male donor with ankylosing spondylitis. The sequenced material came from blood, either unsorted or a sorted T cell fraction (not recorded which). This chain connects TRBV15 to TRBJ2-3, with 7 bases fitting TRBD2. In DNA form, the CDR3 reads TGTGCCACCAGCACAGCTAGCGGAAGCACAGATACGCAGTATTTT. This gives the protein CATSTASGSTDTQYF.